Below, 15 T cell receptor beta chains from the same sample are listed, as sequenced in a study of blood T cells in healthy people across ages. Primers used in a second PCR of roughly 6 to 12 cycles were a sample-barcoded 5' primer and a J-beta primer mix. TCRdb processed the 5' RACE reads anew with MiXCR; each CDR3 protein has one entry. The table lists 1.5 million or so distinct CDR3 sequences, 40% to 45% of them singletons. Sample: blood. The receptors here all came from a woman aged 18 to 35 in good health.

The chain employs TRBV20-1 and TRBJ1-1, with a weak D call TRBD1 (5 bases). Germline-derived CDR1 and CDR2 are DFQATT and SNEGSKA (reference sequence). This CDR3 comprises 12 residues. V lost 6 bases and J lost 2, with 10 bases in between. The CDR3 DNA follows: TGCAGTGCCCAGACAGACAACACTGAAGCTTTCTTT. Protein: CSAQTDNTEAFF.

The rearrangement uses TRBV28 and TRBJ2-6, with 7 bases aligning to TRBD1. Germline-derived CDR1 and CDR2 are MDHEN and SYDVKM. This CDR3 comprises 15 residues. The ends lost 9 bases at V and 3 bases at J; junction bases unmatched: 8. DNA for the CDR3: TGTGCCAGTAGGACAGGAATTTTTGGGGCCAACGTCCTGACTTTC. Translated: CASRTGIFGANVLTF.

The V call is TRBV5-1, the J call TRBJ2-1; 10 nucleotides agree with TRBD2. Unmatched junction bases numbered 7, after V lost 1 base and J lost 3 bases. The CDR3 contains 17 residues. CDR1 and CDR2 from the germline V gene are SGHRS and YFSETQ. The CDR3 coding sequence is TGCGCCAGCAGCTTGTTTTCCAGCGGGGGGGACTACAATGAGCAGTTCTTC. Protein sequence: CASSLFSSGGDYNEQFF.

The chain uses TRBV27 and TRBJ2-1, with unresolved D. The ends were cut back, 3 bases at V and 4 bases at J, with 16 bases in the middle. The CDR3 contains 16 residues. Germline assignment: CDR1 MNHEY and CDR2 SMNVEV (reference sequence). CDR3 coding DNA: TGTGCCAGCAGTTTTATAGGAGCCCCGGGTTACAATGAGCAGTTCTTC. This translates into CASSFIGAPGYNEQFF.

The chain uses TRBV25-1 and TRBJ2-3, with 10 bases aligning to TRBD2. This CDR3 has 18 amino acids. With V trimmed by 0 bases and J by 0 bases, 6 bases remained unmatched. Germline CDR1 is MGHDK and CDR2 is SYGVNS. The CDR3 nucleotides read TGTGCCAGCAGTGAATATGCTAGCGGGGGTTCTAGCACAGATACGCAGTATTTT. This translates into CASSEYASGGSSTDTQYF.

There are many counts of this clonotype. The rearrangement uses TRBV20-1 and TRBJ2-3; 8 bases match TRBD2. The V gene end was trimmed by 5 bases and the J gene end by 3 bases; junction bases not matched to a gene: 13. The CDR3 runs to 16 residues. CDR1 DFQATT and CDR2 SNEGSKA come from the germline V gene (reference sequence). CDR3 sequence: CSAGGSTAGATDTQYF. As DNA, the CDR3 is TGCAGTGCTGGGGGAAGTACAGCGGGAGCGACAGATACGCAGTATTTT.

The chain couples TRBV4-2 to TRBJ1-1, with 7 bases lining up with TRBD1. In germline, CDR1 is LGHNA, CDR2 YNFKEQ. The length of the CDR3 is 16 residues. V lost 2 bases and J lost 1; bases outside the gene matches: 7. The CDR3 nucleotides read TGTGCCAGCAGCCAACATCAGGGACAGCCGAACACTGAAGCTTTCTTT. Protein product: CASSQHQGQPNTEAFF.

The J gene is TRBJ2-7, the V gene TRBV4-2; the D gene is possibly TRBD1 (7 bases). V was trimmed by 4 bases and J by 1 base, leaving 14 bases between them. CDR3 length: 15 amino acids. CDR1 LGHNA and CDR2 YNFKEQ come from the germline V gene. CDR3 DNA sequence: TGTGCCAGCAGCCCCCACGGGGGACAGTCCTACGAGCAGTACTTC. It translates to CASSPHGGQSYEQYF.

This chain links TRBV12-3 or TRBV12-4 with TRBJ2-5; 9 bases agree with TRBD2. With 6 bases clipped from V and 4 bases from J, the junction kept 6 bases outside the gene matches. CDR3 length equals 14 residues. The CDR3 DNA follows: TGTGCCAGCAGCTTCGGGACTAGCCCAGAGACCCAGTACTTC. This codes for CASSFGTSPETQYF.

In its sample, this clonotype was seen a few times. J is TRBJ2-6 and V is TRBV20-1; 7 positions agree with TRBD1. V lost 3 bases and J lost 0; bases outside the gene matches: 14. Looked up from germline, CDR1 is DFQATT and CDR2 is SNEGSKA (reference sequence). The CDR3 is made up of 19 amino acids. This CDR3 is CSARKKTGYLFSGANVLTF. The CDR3 DNA sequence: TGCAGTGCTAGGAAGAAGACAGGGTACCTCTTCTCTGGGGCCAACGTCCTGACTTTC.

This clonotype was detected a few times. The genes are TRBV4-3 and TRBJ2-1; possible D gene TRBD2, 6 bases. CDR1 and CDR2 from the germline V gene are LGHNA and YSLEER. Between the trimmed V and J ends, which lost 0 bases and 2 bases, there was a span of 17 bases. The CDR3 covers 18 residues. This CDR3 is CASSQDLRGDPPYNEQFF. In DNA, the CDR3 is TGCGCCAGCAGCCAAGATCTTCGCGGGGACCCACCCTACAATGAGCAGTTCTTC.

This clonotype was detected only a few times. V gene TRBV12-3 or TRBV12-4 combines with J gene TRBJ2-1; D is unclear. V dropped 6 bases and J dropped 8 bases, with 8 bases sitting between them. This CDR3 spans 11 amino acids. Written as DNA, the CDR3 is TGTGCCAGCAGAATCTCGGATGAGCAGTTCTTC. The encoded protein is CASRISDEQFF.

The chain links TRBV4-1 to TRBJ2-5, with a weak D call TRBD2 (6 bases). CDR1 is MGHRA, CDR2 YSYEKL, per germline. V was pared by 3 bases and J by 1 base, with 12 bases between. The length of the CDR3 is 15 residues. CDR3 in amino acids: CASSHPGRGQETQYF. The CDR3 bases are TGCGCCAGCAGCCACCCTGGGCGGGGCCAAGAGACCCAGTACTTC.

J is TRBJ2-2 and V is TRBV20-1; 7 nucleotides agree with TRBD1. The CDR3 totals 16 residues. V shed 1 base and J 10 bases; nucleotides not matched to a gene: 15. CDR1 is DFQATT and CDR2 is SNEGSKA in the germline V gene (reference sequence). The CDR3 here is CSARVTGNGRVEELFF. In DNA form, the CDR3 reads TGCAGTGCTAGAGTGACAGGGAATGGTAGGGTCGAGGAGCTGTTTTTT.

This clonotype was counted many times. The rearrangement links TRBV4-1 to TRBJ2-7; D unclear. V lost 4 bases to trimming and J lost 2 bases, with 9 bases between them. Germline CDR1 and CDR2: MGHRA and YSYEKL. The CDR3 runs to 13 residues. The CDR3 here is CASSPDTPYEQYF. The CDR3 DNA follows: TGCGCCAGCAGCCCAGATACGCCCTACGAGCAGTACTTC.